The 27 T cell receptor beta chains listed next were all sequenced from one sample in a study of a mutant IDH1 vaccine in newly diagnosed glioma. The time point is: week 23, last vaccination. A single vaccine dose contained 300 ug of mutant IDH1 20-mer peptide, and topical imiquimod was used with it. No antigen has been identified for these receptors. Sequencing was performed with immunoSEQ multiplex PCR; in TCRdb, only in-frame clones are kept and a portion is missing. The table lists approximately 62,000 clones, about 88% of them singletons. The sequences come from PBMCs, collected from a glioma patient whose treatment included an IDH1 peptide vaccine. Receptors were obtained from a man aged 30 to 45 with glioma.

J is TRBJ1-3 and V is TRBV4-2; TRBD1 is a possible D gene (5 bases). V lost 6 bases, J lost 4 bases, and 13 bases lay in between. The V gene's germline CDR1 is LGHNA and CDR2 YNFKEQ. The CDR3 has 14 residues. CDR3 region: CASRDNSYGNTIYF. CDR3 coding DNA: TGTGCCAGCAGGGACAATTCCTACGGAAACACCATATATTTT.

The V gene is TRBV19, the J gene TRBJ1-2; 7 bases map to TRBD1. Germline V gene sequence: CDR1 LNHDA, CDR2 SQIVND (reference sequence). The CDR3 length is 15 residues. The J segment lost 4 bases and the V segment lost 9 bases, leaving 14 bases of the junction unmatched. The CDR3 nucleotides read TGTGCCAGCAACATCGGACAGGTCAGGTTCTATGGCTACACCTTC. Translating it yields CASNIGQVRFYGYTF.

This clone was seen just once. The CDR3 coding sequence is TGCGCCAGCAGATGGGACCCCGTGGCCAATAATTCACCCCTCCACTTT. Protein sequence: CASRWDPVANNSPLHF. The rearrangement joins TRBV5-1 to TRBJ1-6; D might be TRBD1 (5 bases). Trimming pared 5 bases from V and 5 bases from J, leaving 17 bases between. Per germline, CDR1 SGHRS and CDR2 YFSETQ. The CDR3 totals 16 residues.

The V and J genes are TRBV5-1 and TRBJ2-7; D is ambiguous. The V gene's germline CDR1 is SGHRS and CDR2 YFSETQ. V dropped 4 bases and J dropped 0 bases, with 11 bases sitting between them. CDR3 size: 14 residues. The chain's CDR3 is CASSQSIGSYEQYF. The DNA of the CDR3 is TGCGCCAGCAGCCAATCGATCGGCTCCTACGAGCAGTACTTC. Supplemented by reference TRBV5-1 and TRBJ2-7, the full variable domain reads KAGVTQTPRYLIKTRGQQVTLSCSPISGHRSVSWYQQTPGQGLQFLFEYFSETQRNKGNFPGRFSGRQFSNSRSEMNVSTLELGDSALYLCASSQSIGSYEQYFGPGTRLTVT.

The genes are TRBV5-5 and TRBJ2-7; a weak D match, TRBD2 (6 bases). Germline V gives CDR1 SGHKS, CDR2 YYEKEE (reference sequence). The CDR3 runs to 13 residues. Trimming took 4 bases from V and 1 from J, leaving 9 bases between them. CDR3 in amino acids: CASSQEGSYEQYF. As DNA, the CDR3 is TGTGCCAGCAGCCAGGAGGGATCCTACGAGCAGTACTTC.

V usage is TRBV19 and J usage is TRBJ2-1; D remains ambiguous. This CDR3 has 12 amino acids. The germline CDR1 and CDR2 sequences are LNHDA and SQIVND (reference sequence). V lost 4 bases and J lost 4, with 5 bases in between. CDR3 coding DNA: TGTGCCAGTAGTAGCGGATACAATGAGCAGTTCTTC. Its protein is CASSSGYNEQFF.

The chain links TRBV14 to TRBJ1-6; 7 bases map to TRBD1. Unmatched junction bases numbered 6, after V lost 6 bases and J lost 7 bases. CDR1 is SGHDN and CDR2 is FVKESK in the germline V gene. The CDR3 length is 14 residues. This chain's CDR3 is CASRITGENSPLHF. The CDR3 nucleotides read TGTGCCAGCAGGATTACAGGGGAAAATTCACCCCTCCACTTT.

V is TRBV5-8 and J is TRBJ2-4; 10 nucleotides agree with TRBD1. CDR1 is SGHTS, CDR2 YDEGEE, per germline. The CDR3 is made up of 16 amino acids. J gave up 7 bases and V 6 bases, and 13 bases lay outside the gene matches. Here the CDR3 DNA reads TGTGCCAGCACCCTACTTTGGGGGACAGGGGCGAACATTCAGTACTTC. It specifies CASTLLWGTGANIQYF.

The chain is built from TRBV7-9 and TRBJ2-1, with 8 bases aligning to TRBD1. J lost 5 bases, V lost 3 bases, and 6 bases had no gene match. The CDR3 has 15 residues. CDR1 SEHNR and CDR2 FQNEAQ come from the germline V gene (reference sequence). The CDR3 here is CASSLDRVIDNEQFF. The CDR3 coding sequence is TGTGCCAGCAGCTTGGACAGGGTTATAGACAATGAGCAGTTCTTC. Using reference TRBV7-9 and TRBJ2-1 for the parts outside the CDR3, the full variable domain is DTGVSQNPRHKITKRGQNVTFRCDPISEHNRLYWYRQTLGQGPEFLTYFQNEAQLEKSRLLSDRFSAERPKGSFSTLEIQRTEQGDSAMYLCASSLDRVIDNEQFFGPGTRLTVL.

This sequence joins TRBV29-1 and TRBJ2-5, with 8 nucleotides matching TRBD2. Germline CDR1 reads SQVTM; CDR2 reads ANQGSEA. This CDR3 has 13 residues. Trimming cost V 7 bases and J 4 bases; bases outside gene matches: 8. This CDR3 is CSAPGGDGETQYF. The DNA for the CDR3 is TGCAGCGCCCCGGGGGGGGACGGAGAGACCCAGTACTTC. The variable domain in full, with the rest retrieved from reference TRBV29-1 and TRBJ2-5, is SAVISQKPSRDICQRGTSLTIQCQVDSQVTMMFWYRQQPGQSLTLIATANQGSEATYESGFVIDKFPISRPNLTFSTLTVSNMSPEDSSIYLCSAPGGDGETQYFGPGTRLLVL.

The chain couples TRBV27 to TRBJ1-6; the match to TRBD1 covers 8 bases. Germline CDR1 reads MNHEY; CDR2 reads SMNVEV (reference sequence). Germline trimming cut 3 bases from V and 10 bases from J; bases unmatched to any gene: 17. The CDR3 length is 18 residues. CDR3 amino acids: CASSLFGAGGDLGSPLHF. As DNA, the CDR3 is TGTGCCAGCAGTTTGTTCGGGGCAGGGGGCGATTTAGGCTCACCCCTCCACTTT.

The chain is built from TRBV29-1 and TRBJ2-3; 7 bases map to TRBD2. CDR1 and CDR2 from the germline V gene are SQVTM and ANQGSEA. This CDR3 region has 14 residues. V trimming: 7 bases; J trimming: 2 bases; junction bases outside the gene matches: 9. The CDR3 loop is CSAHPGLHTDTQYF. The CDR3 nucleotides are TGCAGCGCGCACCCGGGACTACACACAGATACGCAGTATTTT.

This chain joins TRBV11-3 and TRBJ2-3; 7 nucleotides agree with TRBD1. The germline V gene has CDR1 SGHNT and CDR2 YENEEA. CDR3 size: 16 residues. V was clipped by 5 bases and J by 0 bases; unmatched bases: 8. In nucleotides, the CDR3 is TGTGCCAGCAGCAACTCGTACAGGGGTAGCACAGATACGCAGTATTTT. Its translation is CASSNSYRGSTDTQYF.

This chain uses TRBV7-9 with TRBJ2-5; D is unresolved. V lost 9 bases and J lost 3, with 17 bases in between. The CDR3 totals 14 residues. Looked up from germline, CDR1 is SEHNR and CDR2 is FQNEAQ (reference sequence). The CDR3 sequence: CARSIAGREETQYF. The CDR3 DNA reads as TGTGCCAGAAGCATCGCCGGAAGAGAAGAGACCCAGTACTTC.

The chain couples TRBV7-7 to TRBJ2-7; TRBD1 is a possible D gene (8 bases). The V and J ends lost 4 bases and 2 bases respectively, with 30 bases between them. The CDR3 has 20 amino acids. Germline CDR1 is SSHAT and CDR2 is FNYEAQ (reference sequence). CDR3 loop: CASSSGSADRGLPGTYEQYF. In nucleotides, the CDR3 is TGTGCCAGCAGCTCCGGGAGCGCAGACAGGGGACTACCAGGCACCTACGAGCAGTACTTC.

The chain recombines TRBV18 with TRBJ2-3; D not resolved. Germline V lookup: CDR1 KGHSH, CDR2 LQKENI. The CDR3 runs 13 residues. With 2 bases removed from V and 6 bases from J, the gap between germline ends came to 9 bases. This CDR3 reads CASSPNNGDTQYF. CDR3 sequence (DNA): TGTGCCAGCTCACCAAACAACGGGGATACGCAGTATTTT.

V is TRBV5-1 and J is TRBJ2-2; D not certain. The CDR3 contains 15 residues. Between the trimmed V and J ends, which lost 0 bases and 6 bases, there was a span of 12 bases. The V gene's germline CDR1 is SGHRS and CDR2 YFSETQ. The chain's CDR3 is CASSLAHEIAGELFF. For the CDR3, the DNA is TGCGCCAGCAGCTTGGCCCATGAAATCGCCGGGGAGCTGTTTTTT.

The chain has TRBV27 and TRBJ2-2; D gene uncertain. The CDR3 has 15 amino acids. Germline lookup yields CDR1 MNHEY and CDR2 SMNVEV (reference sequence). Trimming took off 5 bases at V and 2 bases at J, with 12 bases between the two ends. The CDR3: CASSPTNHNTGELFF. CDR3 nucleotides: TGTGCCAGCAGTCCTACAAACCACAACACCGGGGAGCTGTTTTTT.

The CDR3 sequence is CAASFSLKTRRERLHYGYTF. The CDR3 bases are TGTGCCGCATCTTTTAGTCTCAAAACCCGGAGGGAACGGCTGCACTATGGCTACACCTTC. This rearrangement joins TRBV28 to TRBJ1-2; no firm D call. Germline values: CDR1 MDHEN, CDR2 SYDVKM. This CDR3 region has 20 residues. Trimming pared 11 bases from V and 3 bases from J, leaving 37 bases between.

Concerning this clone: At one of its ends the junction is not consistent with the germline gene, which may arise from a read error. CDR3 residues: CASSGIQKAYNGQFF. Here the CDR3 DNA reads TGTGCCAGCAGTGGTATACAGAAAGCCTACAATGGGCAGTTCTTC. The gene calls are TRBV2 and TRBJ2-1; the D is unclear. The V gene's germline CDR1 is SNHLY and CDR2 FYNNEI. The CDR3 covers 15 residues.

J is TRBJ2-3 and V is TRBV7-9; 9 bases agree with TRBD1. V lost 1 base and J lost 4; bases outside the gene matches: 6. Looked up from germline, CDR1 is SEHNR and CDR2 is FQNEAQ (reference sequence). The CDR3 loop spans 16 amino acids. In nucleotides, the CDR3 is TGTGCCAGCAGCTTAGGGGAGACAGGGGGGGCAGATACGCAGTATTTT. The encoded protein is CASSLGETGGADTQYF.

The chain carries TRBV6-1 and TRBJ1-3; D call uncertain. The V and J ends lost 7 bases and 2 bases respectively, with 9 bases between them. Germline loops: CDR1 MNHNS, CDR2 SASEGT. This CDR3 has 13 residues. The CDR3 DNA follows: TGTGCCAGCAATGAGGGCACTGGAAACACCATATATTTT. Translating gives CASNEGTGNTIYF.

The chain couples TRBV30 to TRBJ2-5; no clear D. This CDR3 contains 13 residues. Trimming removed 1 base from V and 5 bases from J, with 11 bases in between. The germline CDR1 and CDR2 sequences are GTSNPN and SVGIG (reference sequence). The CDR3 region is CAWSEGFKETQYF. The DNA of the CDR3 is TGTGCCTGGAGTGAAGGGTTTAAGGAGACCCAGTACTTC.

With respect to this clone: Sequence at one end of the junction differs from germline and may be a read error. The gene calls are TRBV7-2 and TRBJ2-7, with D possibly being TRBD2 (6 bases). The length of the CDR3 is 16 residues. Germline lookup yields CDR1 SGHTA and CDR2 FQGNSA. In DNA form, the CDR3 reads TGTGCCAGCAGCTTAGCGGGGGGTACAGGCCTCAAGGTTATGGACTTC. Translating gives CASSLAGGTGLKVMDF. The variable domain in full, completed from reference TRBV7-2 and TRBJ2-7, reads GAGVSQSPSNKVTEKGKDVELRCDPISGHTALYWYRQSLGQGLEFLIYFQGNSAPDKSGLPSDRFSAERTGGSVSTLTIQRTQQEDSAVYLCASSLAGGTGLKVMDFGPGTRLTVT.

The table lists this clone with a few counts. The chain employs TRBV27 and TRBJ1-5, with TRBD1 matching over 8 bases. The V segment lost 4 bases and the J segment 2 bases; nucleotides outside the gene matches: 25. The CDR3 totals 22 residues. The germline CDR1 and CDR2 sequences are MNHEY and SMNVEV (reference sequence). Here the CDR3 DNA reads TGTGCCAGCAGTTCAACCTTCATATCGGACAGGGCCAGCTTAGGGGGCAATCAGCCCCAGCATTTT. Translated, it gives CASSSTFISDRASLGGNQPQHF.

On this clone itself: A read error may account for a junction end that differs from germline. The CDR3 loop is CASSQFRVPPLPHF. The CDR3 DNA sequence: TGCGCCAGCAGCCAATTTCGTGTCCCACCCCTGCCCCACTTC. The chain has TRBV4-1 and TRBJ2-4; D remains ambiguous. Germline V lookup: CDR1 MGHRA, CDR2 YSYEKL. This CDR3 is built from 14 residues.

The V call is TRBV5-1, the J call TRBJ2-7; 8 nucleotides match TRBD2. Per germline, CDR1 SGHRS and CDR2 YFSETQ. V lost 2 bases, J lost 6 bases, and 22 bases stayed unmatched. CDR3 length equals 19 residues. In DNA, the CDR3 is TGCGCCAGCAGCTTACCTGGGGTCAAGCGGGGGACCGGAGGTCTCGAGCAGTACTTC. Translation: CASSLPGVKRGTGGLEQYF. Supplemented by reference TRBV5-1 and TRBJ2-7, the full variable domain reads KAGVTQTPRYLIKTRGQQVTLSCSPISGHRSVSWYQQTPGQGLQFLFEYFSETQRNKGNFPGRFSGRQFSNSRSEMNVSTLELGDSALYLCASSLPGVKRGTGGLEQYFGPGTRLTVT.